The present TCR beta chain was sequenced within a study of T cells after yellow fever vaccination. The overall study: For low cell numbers, libraries were made with SMART-Seq v4 Ultra Low Input. General study findings and limits: Re-detected after boosting: most primary clones, almost 98% of CD4 and under 90% of CD8. The CD4 compartment and the CD8 compartment contained a small share of clonotypes in common. One caveat is that FACS-sorted repertoires could contain abundant clonotypes contaminating from the bulk population.

The trim removed 5 bases at V and 6 bases at J, leaving 14 bases unmatched. Looked up from germline, CDR1 is SGHTA and CDR2 is FQGNSA. This CDR3 has 17 residues. Comments on this clonotype: As yet, its antigen is unknown.

From the 5' RACE reads, TCRdb called clonotypes with MiXCR, one entry per CDR3 protein. Seen here are 600,000 to 750,000 distinct CDR3 sequences, 9% to 15% observed once, and the top ten hold 15%. This receptor was taken from a man younger than 40 who received the YFV17D yellow fever vaccine. The specimen comprised PBMCs, sampled on the day of the yellow fever booster vaccination. The rearrangement links TRBV7-2 to TRBJ2-5, with 11 bases fitting TRBD2. The CDR3 DNA sequence: TGTGCCAGCAGCCGAGACCCGGTAGCGGGAGGGTTACAGACCCAGTACTTC. Its translation is CASSRDPVAGGLQTQYF.